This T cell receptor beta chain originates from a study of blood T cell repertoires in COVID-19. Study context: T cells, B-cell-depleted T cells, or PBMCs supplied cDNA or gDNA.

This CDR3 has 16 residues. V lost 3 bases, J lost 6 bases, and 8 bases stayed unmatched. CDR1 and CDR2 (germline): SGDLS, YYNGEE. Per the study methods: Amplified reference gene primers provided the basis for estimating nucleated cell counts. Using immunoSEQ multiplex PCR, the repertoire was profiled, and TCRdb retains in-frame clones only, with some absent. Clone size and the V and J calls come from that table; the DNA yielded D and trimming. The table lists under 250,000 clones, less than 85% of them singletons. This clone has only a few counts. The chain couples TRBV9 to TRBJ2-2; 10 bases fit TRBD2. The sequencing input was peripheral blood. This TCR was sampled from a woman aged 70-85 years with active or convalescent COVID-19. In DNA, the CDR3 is TGTGCCAGCAGCGCTTACCTAGCGGGGGCATCCGGGGAGCTGTTTTTT. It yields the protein CASSAYLAGASGELFF. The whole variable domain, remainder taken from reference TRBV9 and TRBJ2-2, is DSGVTQTPKHLITATGQRVTLRCSPRSGDLSVYWYQQSLDQGLQFLIQYYNGEERAKGNILERFSAQQFPDLHSELNLSSLELGDSALYFCASSAYLAGASGELFFGEGSRLTVL.